These T cell receptor beta chains were read from a single sample in a study of T cell responses to AZD1222 COVID-19 vaccine. Measured with immunoSEQ multiplex PCR; TCRdb has only the in-frame clones, and not every one. The sample shows 120,000 to 150,000 clones, more than 70% of them seen only once. This material consisted of peripheral blood, taken 28 days after the second AZD1222 dose. The receptors originated from an adult who received the AZD1222 COVID-19 vaccine. Each CDR3 is given with its conserved first and last residue.

v_call	j_call	cdr3_aa
TRBV3-1/TRBV3-2	TRBJ2-1	CASSRLPGTAGHEQFF
TRBV7-2	TRBJ2-4	CASSFPDTIPVVQYF
TRBV28	TRBJ1-5	CASSLLGLYSNQPQHF
TRBV28	TRBJ2-7	CASSSREQYF
TRBV7-3	TRBJ2-2	CASGGGSTGELFF
TRBV15	TRBJ1-3	CATSRVLKNTGGENTIYF
TRBV29-1	TRBJ2-3	CSVDNGGTDTQYF
TRBV28	TRBJ1-2	CASNQGDYGYTF
TRBV4-1	TRBJ1-1	CASSQDRTDRVPFF
TRBV14	TRBJ2-2	CASSQARSANTGELFF
TRBV19	TRBJ2-5	CASSDARLAGGSQYF
TRBV5-5	TRBJ1-1	CASSFVDSPNTEAFF
TRBV4-1	TRBJ1-4	CASSQPDRPREKLFF
TRBV7-2	TRBJ2-7	CASSVQGYEQYF
TRBV27	TRBJ1-2	CASQRAGEASYGYTF
TRBV27	TRBJ2-5	CASSLSWTGEAETQYF
TRBV7-2	TRBJ2-1	CASSSRRDEQFF
TRBV19	TRBJ1-2	CASSSGDGYTF
TRBV7-2	TRBJ2-1	CASSTPRGGSNEQFF
TRBV18	TRBJ1-1	CASSPTGTGGYRLNTEAFF
TRBV6-2/TRBV6-3	TRBJ1-1	CASSSLLNTEAFF
TRBV7-2	TRBJ2-5	CASSYGSGGAWETQYF
TRBV28	TRBJ1-1	CASSGTVWVVSNTEAFF
TRBV10-2	TRBJ2-1	CASYLAGIGSSYNEQFF
TRBV30	TRBJ2-2	CAWNLPGGGPRKGELFF
TRBV7-9	TRBJ2-1	CASSLGLTGLEHEQFF
TRBV15	TRBJ1-4	CATSGYNRDQGSGGKLFF
TRBV27	TRBJ2-3	CASTGGTTDTQYF
TRBV7-9	TRBJ2-5	CASSLAGSQFRQETQYF
TRBV12-3/TRBV12-4	TRBJ1-5	CASSFGGSQPQHF
TRBV30	TRBJ2-3	CAWSVPSPDTQYF
TRBV3-1/TRBV3-2	TRBJ1-2	CASSQVSGGYTF
TRBV4-1	TRBJ1-3	CASSQASGGMVNTIYF